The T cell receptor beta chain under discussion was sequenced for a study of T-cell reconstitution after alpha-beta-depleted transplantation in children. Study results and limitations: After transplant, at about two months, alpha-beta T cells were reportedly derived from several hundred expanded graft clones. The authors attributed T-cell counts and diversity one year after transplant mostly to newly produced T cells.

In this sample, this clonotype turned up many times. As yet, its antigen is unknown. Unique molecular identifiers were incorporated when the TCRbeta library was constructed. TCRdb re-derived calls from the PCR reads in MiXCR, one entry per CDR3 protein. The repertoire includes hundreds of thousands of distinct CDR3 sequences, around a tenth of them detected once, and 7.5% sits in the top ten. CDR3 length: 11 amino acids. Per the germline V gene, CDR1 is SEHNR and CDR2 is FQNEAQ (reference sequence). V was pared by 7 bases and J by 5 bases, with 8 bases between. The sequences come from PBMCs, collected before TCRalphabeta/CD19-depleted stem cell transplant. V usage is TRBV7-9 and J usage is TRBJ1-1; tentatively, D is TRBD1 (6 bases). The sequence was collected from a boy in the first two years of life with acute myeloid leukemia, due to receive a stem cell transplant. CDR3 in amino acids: CASIRGTEAFF. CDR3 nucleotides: TGTGCCAGCATCAGGGGAACTGAAGCTTTCTTT.